A single sample is the source of the 31 T cell receptor beta chains below, sequenced in a study of shared clonotypes between healthy human individuals. Generated by immunoSEQ multiplex PCR, the TCRdb table keeps only in-frame clones and is missing some. There are hundreds of thousands of clones in the sample; approximately 73% occur only once, and around 1.8% lies in the top ten. Sequencing was carried out using memory CD4+ T cells sorted from blood. Regarding subset: CD45RA-negative fraction. The receptors come from a woman in her 30s in good health.

This chain uses TRBV6-5 with TRBJ1-1, with D possibly matching TRBD1 (6 bases). Trimming took off 6 bases at V and 4 bases at J, with 15 bases between the two ends. CDR1 MNHEY and CDR2 SVGAGI come from the germline V gene. The CDR3 is made up of 14 amino acids. The CDR3 sequence is CASRLLQGGTEAFF. Written as DNA, the CDR3 is TGTGCCAGCAGGCTCTTACAGGGCGGCACTGAAGCTTTCTTT.

Of note for this clone: The same CDR3 also results from other DNA sequences found in this sample. The rearrangement uses TRBV29-1 and TRBJ1-1; D perhaps matches TRBD1 (5 bases). Deletions cut 6 bases from V and 0 bases from J, with 11 bases between. The CDR3 runs to 13 residues. Germline CDR1 SQVTM, CDR2 ANQGSEA. The CDR3 protein is CSVEGRLNTEAFF. The DNA for the CDR3 is TGCAGCGTGGAGGGACGGCTGAACACTGAAGCTTTCTTT.

The chain recombines TRBV27 with TRBJ2-1, with 10 nucleotides matching TRBD2. CDR3 size: 16 residues. CDR1 MNHEY and CDR2 SMNVEV come from the germline V gene (reference sequence). Trimming took 5 bases from V and 3 from J; bases not matched to a gene: 7. CDR3 residues: CASSPSSGRFYNEQFF. The DNA for the CDR3 is TGTGCCAGCAGTCCCAGTAGCGGGAGGTTCTACAATGAGCAGTTCTTC.

The V call is TRBV7-2, the J call TRBJ2-1; D is perhaps TRBD1 (5 bases). V lost 5 bases to trimming and J lost 4 bases, with 12 bases between them. CDR3 length: 14 amino acids. Germline V gene sequence: CDR1 SGHTA, CDR2 FQGNSA. The CDR3 nucleotides read TGTGCCAGCAGCCGACTCAGGGAATACAATGAGCAGTTCTTC. Translation gives CASSRLREYNEQFF.

The rearrangement links TRBV5-1 to TRBJ2-2, with 8 positions matching TRBD2. The CDR3 length is 17 residues. Germline loops: CDR1 SGHRS, CDR2 YFSETQ. Trimming took 2 bases from V and 5 from J; bases not matched to a gene: 11. The CDR3: CASSLPTGTRTTGELFF. CDR3 coding DNA: TGCGCCAGCAGCTTACCCACCGGGACTAGGACTACCGGGGAGCTGTTTTTT.

The V gene is TRBV28, the J gene TRBJ2-7, with TRBD2 identical over 8 bases. From germline, CDR1 is MDHEN and CDR2 SYDVKM. J was trimmed by 3 bases and V by 2 bases; bases with no gene match: 6. The CDR3 has 15 residues. The CDR3 DNA reads TGTGCCAGCAGTTTAACGCCGGGACTAGGCTACGAGCAGTACTTC. Its protein is CASSLTPGLGYEQYF.

In its sample, this clone was seen once. V is TRBV5-6 and J is TRBJ2-3; weak D call: TRBD1 (5 bases). Per germline, CDR1 SGHDT and CDR2 YYEEEE. V lost 1 base and J 0 bases, leaving 9 bases between the germline ends. The CDR3 length is 15 residues. Here the CDR3 reads CASSLFGASTDTQYF. In nucleotides, the CDR3 is TGTGCCAGCAGCTTGTTTGGGGCCAGCACAGATACGCAGTATTTT.

The V and J genes are TRBV4-1 and TRBJ2-7; 14 bases are shared with TRBD2. Trimming removed 2 bases from V and 1 base from J; junction bases left unmatched: 7. Germline loops: CDR1 MGHRA, CDR2 YSYEKL. The CDR3 totals 18 residues. CDR3 sequence (DNA): TGCGCCAGCAGCCAAAGGGGACTAGCGGGAGACGGGTCCTACGAGCAGTACTTC. It yields the protein CASSQRGLAGDGSYEQYF.

This chain joins TRBV5-1 and TRBJ2-2, with 9 nucleotides matching TRBD1. The germline CDR1 and CDR2 sequences are SGHRS and YFSETQ. CDR3 length: 16 residues. V shed 5 bases, J shed 5 bases, and the junction held 10 bases outside the gene matches. This chain's CDR3 is CASSSLPDRGTGELFF. In DNA form, the CDR3 reads TGCGCCAGCAGTTCACTCCCGGACAGGGGAACCGGGGAGCTGTTTTTT.

The chain combines TRBV5-1 with TRBJ1-2; D uncertain. V shed 4 bases and J shed 7 bases, with 17 bases lying between them. The germline CDR1 and CDR2 sequences are SGHRS and YFSETQ. The CDR3 has 14 residues. The CDR3 sequence is CASSPITPALGYTF. CDR3 DNA sequence: TGCGCCAGCAGCCCGATCACTCCGGCCCTTGGCTACACCTTC.

The J gene is TRBJ2-1, the V gene TRBV10-2; D not resolved. The CDR3 sequence is 14 residues long. The V gene lost 2 bases and the J gene lost 2 bases, with 7 bases spanning the gap. Germline V gives CDR1 WSHSY, CDR2 SAAADI. The DNA of the CDR3 is TGCGCCAGCAGTGAGATCCTAGCCTACAATGAGCAGTTCTTC. Its translation is CASSEILAYNEQFF.

V is TRBV28 and J is TRBJ1-2, with 8 bases matching TRBD1. This CDR3 is built from 14 residues. Losses at the gene ends were 2 bases for V and 3 bases for J; bases not matched to a gene: 2. Germline loops: CDR1 MDHEN, CDR2 SYDVKM. As DNA, the CDR3 is TGTGCCAGCAGTTTAGGACAGGGTGACTATGGCTACACCTTC. This gives the protein CASSLGQGDYGYTF.

The rearrangement links TRBV30 to TRBJ2-1; the D is unclear. V was pared by 2 bases and J by 0 bases, with 11 bases between. The CDR3 consists of 15 residues. Germline V gene data show CDR1 as GTSNPN and CDR2 as SVGIG (reference sequence). For the CDR3, the DNA is TGTGCCTGGAGTCGGACCGCTAGCTCCTACAATGAGCAGTTCTTC. Its protein is CAWSRTASSYNEQFF.

The gene calls are TRBV28 and TRBJ1-2; D might be TRBD1 (5 bases). The CDR3 contains 12 residues. Trimming took 10 bases from V and 10 from J, leaving 19 bases between them. Per germline, CDR1 MDHEN and CDR2 SYDVKM. The CDR3 sequence is CAIWGLWGPYTF. CDR3 coding DNA: TGTGCCATTTGGGGTCTTTGGGGACCCTACACCTTC.

In the case of this clone: This may come from a read error, since a much larger clone is one base off. The J gene is TRBJ2-3, the V gene TRBV13; D uncertain. Trimming took 4 bases from V and 0 from J, leaving 5 bases between them. CDR1 is PRHDT and CDR2 is FYEKMQ in the germline V gene (reference sequence). The CDR3 loop spans 13 amino acids. The CDR3 is CASSSLSTDTQYF. CDR3 bases: TGTGCCAGCAGCTCCCTTAGCACAGATACGCAGTATTTT.

The gene calls are TRBV10-3 and TRBJ1-2, with D possibly TRBD1 on 6 matching bases. The germline V gene encodes CDR1 ENHRY and CDR2 SYGVKD. The V and J ends lost 6 bases and 8 bases respectively, with 13 bases between them. CDR3 length: 12 amino acids. The chain's CDR3 is CAIRANREGYTF. DNA for the CDR3: TGTGCCATCAGGGCCAACAGGGAAGGCTACACCTTC.

This clone was seen just once. The chain uses TRBV5-1 and TRBJ1-1; D is unresolved. Trimming took off 0 bases at V and 2 bases at J, with 11 bases between the two ends. Germline-derived CDR1 and CDR2 are SGHRS and YFSETQ. This CDR3 has 15 amino acids. The CDR3: CASSLERVRNTEAFF. The CDR3 nucleotides read TGCGCCAGCAGCTTGGAGCGGGTGAGAAACACTGAAGCTTTCTTT.

This chain uses TRBV4-2 with TRBJ1-4, with 7 bases identical to TRBD1. V trimming: 1 base; J trimming: 2 bases; junction bases outside the gene matches: 7. The CDR3 consists of 17 residues. The germline CDR1 and CDR2 sequences are LGHNA and YNFKEQ. The CDR3 nucleotides read TGTGCCAGCAGCCAAGGGAACAGGGGTACTACTAATGAAAAACTGTTTTTT. This translates into CASSQGNRGTTNEKLFF.

The CDR3 nucleotides read TGTGCCAGCAGGGACCTTGCCGGGAGCACTGAAGCTTTCTTT. This encodes CASRDLAGSTEAFF. The chain employs TRBV6-5 and TRBJ1-1; no firm D call. Looked up from germline, CDR1 is MNHEY and CDR2 is SVGAGI. The V gene lost 6 bases and the J gene lost 4 bases, with 15 bases spanning the gap. This CDR3 has 14 amino acids.

The J gene is TRBJ2-7, the V gene TRBV28; D assignment may be TRBD1 or TRBD2 (5 bases each). The germline CDR1 and CDR2 sequences are MDHEN and SYDVKM. V shed 4 bases and J shed 5 bases, with 15 bases lying between them. This CDR3 contains 14 residues. The CDR3 DNA is TGTGCCAGCAGTTCGCCGCTCACGGGGCACGAGCAGTACTTC. Amino acids: CASSSPLTGHEQYF.

The rearrangement uses TRBV4-1 and TRBJ2-1; 13 bases match TRBD2. The trim removed 2 bases at V and 7 bases at J, leaving 5 bases unmatched. This CDR3 region has 16 residues. Germline-derived CDR1 and CDR2 are MGHRA and YSYEKL. This chain's CDR3 is CASSQSGLAGANEQFF. CDR3 coding DNA: TGCGCCAGCAGCCAAAGCGGACTAGCGGGAGCTAATGAGCAGTTCTTC.

V usage is TRBV2 and J usage is TRBJ1-1, with 7 bases lining up with TRBD1. The germline gives CDR1 SNHLY, CDR2 FYNNEI. V lost 2 bases, J lost 7 bases, and 7 bases stayed unmatched. The CDR3 covers 14 residues. In DNA form, the CDR3 reads TGTGCCAGCAGTGAACAGGGGGAAGATAGTGAAGCTTTCTTT. Translating gives CASSEQGEDSEAFF. Combining the CDR3 with reference TRBV2 and TRBJ1-1 gives the whole variable domain EPEVTQTPSHQVTQMGQEVILRCVPISNHLYFYWYRQILGQKVEFLVSFYNNEISEKSEIFDDQFSVERPDGSNFTLKIRSTKLEDSAMYFCASSEQGEDSEAFFGQGTRLTVV.

For this clone: The same CDR3 arises from other DNA sequences in this sample as well. This sequence joins TRBV5-1 and TRBJ2-1, with D tentatively TRBD1 (6 bases). Per the germline V gene, CDR1 is SGHRS and CDR2 is YFSETQ. This CDR3 is built from 15 residues. V dropped 0 bases and J dropped 3 bases, with 10 bases sitting between them. The CDR3, as DNA: TGCGCCAGCAGCTTGGCGACAGGCGGCTACAATGAGCAGTTCTTC. It codes for CASSLATGGYNEQFF.

The chain employs TRBV11-3 and TRBJ2-3; D is uncertain. CDR3 length: 14 residues. From germline, CDR1 is SGHNT and CDR2 YENEEA. V was trimmed by 5 bases and J by 1 base, leaving 10 bases between them. This CDR3 reads CASSPGYRTDTQYF. DNA of the CDR3: TGTGCCAGCAGCCCCGGATACCGCACAGATACGCAGTATTTT. The full variable domain, rest sourced from reference TRBV11-3 and TRBJ2-3, is EAGVVQSPRYKIIEKKQPVAFWCNPISGHNTLYWYLQNLGQGPELLIRYENEEAVDDSQLPKDRFSAERLKGVDSTLKIQPAELGDSAVYLCASSPGYRTDTQYFGPGTRLTVL.

V is TRBV6-1 and J is TRBJ2-7; TRBD2 matches 11 bases. The ends lost 9 bases at V and 4 bases at J; junction bases unmatched: 5. This CDR3 spans 13 amino acids. Per the germline V gene, CDR1 is MNHNS and CDR2 is SASEGT. The CDR3 region has the DNA TGTGCCAGTCTAGCGGGAGGCATGTACGAGCAGTACTTC. Its translation is CASLAGGMYEQYF.

This clone was counted a few times. The J gene is TRBJ1-2, the V gene TRBV21-1; no DNA check was done on the table's D call, TRBD1. TRBV21-1 is given as a pseudogene. The CDR3 consists of 17 residues. CDR3 sequence reads: CASSKRATDRHRDGYTF. As DNA, the CDR3 is TGTGCCAGCAGCAAAAGGGCGACCGACAGGCACCGGGATGGCTACACCTTC.

The chain carries TRBV7-6 and TRBJ2-1; 8 nucleotides line up with TRBD2. V was pared by 5 bases and J by 5 bases, with 8 bases of the junction left unmatched. Germline CDR1 SGHVS, CDR2 FNYEAQ. CDR3 length equals 15 residues. CDR3 DNA: TGTGCCAGCAGCCCCCTCCCAGCGGGGGACAATGAGCAGTTCTTC. Translation gives CASSPLPAGDNEQFF.

This clone was seen just once. The sample has other DNA sequences that encode this CDR3 too. This chain connects TRBV5-8 to TRBJ1-2; D perhaps matches TRBD1 (6 bases). Looked up from germline, CDR1 is SGHTS and CDR2 is YDEGEE. This CDR3 spans 15 amino acids. V lost 4 bases to trimming and J lost 5 bases, with 18 bases between them. The CDR3 DNA is TGTGCCAGCAGCCAGCCCGGACAGCGAAATTATGGCTACACCTTC. It yields the protein CASSQPGQRNYGYTF.

The rearrangement links TRBV6-1 to TRBJ2-5, with no clear D. The end of the DNA is better explained by TRBJ2-7, so the J call may be wrong. CDR1 and CDR2 from the germline V gene are MNHNS and SASEGT. This CDR3 is 11 amino acids long. The CDR3 DNA reads TGTGCCAGCAGTGAATTTTACGAGCAGTACTTC. It yields the protein CASSEFYEQYF.

CDR3 sequence (DNA): TGTGCCAGCTCACCCCAAGGGACAGGGGTAGGTGGTACCCAGTACTTC. Encoded protein: CASSPQGTGVGGTQYF. This chain connects TRBV18 to TRBJ2-5, with 10 bases matching TRBD1. V lost 3 bases to trimming and J lost 8 bases; unmatched junction nucleotides: 12. CDR1 is KGHSH, CDR2 LQKENI, per germline. The CDR3 is made up of 16 amino acids.

The chain combines TRBV2 with TRBJ1-1; D perhaps matches TRBD1 (5 bases). The CDR3 length is 13 residues. Trimming shortened V by 9 bases and J by 4 bases, and 15 bases separated the two germline ends. The germline gives CDR1 SNHLY, CDR2 FYNNEI. The DNA of the CDR3 is TGTGCCAGTTCCAGGGATGGGGGCACTGAAGCTTTCTTT. Translating it yields CASSRDGGTEAFF.